These 21 T cell receptor beta chains share one sample of origin, sequenced in a study of blood T cell repertoires in COVID-19. TCRdb keeps only in-frame clones here, not all; method: immunoSEQ multiplex PCR. Here the sample spans around 52,000 clones, around 90% being singletons. The sample was peripheral blood. The origin of the receptors is a woman aged 80 or older with COVID-19, enrolled during active disease.

The V gene is TRBV15, the J gene TRBJ1-2; a possible D gene is TRBD1 (5 bases). This CDR3 is 14 amino acids long. Per the germline V gene, CDR1 is LNHNV and CDR2 is YYDKDF (reference sequence). The ends were cut back, 3 bases at V and 3 bases at J, with 11 bases in the middle. The CDR3: CATSREVGDYGYTF. As DNA, the CDR3 is TGTGCCACCAGCAGGGAAGTAGGGGACTATGGCTACACCTTC.

V is TRBV6-5 and J is TRBJ1-5; D ambiguous. The length of the CDR3 is 15 residues. V gave up 0 bases and J gave up 3 bases, with 9 bases separating them. Germline lookup yields CDR1 MNHEY and CDR2 SVGAGI. The CDR3 loop is CASSYSGSLNQPQHF. The CDR3 DNA reads as TGTGCCAGCAGTTACTCGGGCAGTCTCAATCAGCCCCAGCATTTT.

This chain joins TRBV3-1 (or the pseudogene TRBV3-2) and TRBJ1-2; TRBD1 matches 10 bases. Germline CDR1 reads LGHDT; CDR2 reads YNNKEL (reference sequence). The ends lost 1 base at V and 7 bases at J; junction bases unmatched: 3. This CDR3 is 14 amino acids long. CDR3 bases: TGTGCCAGCAGCCAAGGACAGGGGGCGCGTGGCTACACCTTC. Its translation: CASSQGQGARGYTF.

The chain joins TRBV5-1 to TRBJ1-1; 9 positions agree with TRBD1. The ends lost 4 bases at V and 8 bases at J; junction bases unmatched: 6. This CDR3 has 13 amino acids. Germline loops: CDR1 SGHRS, CDR2 YFSETQ. The CDR3 region has the DNA TGCGCCAGCAGCGGCAACAGGGGGCGCGAAGCTTTCTTT. Translating it yields CASSGNRGREAFF.

This chain links TRBV4-1 with TRBJ2-2, with D tentatively TRBD2 (6 bases). CDR3 length: 16 amino acids. The germline V gene encodes CDR1 MGHRA and CDR2 YSYEKL. V lost 4 bases and J lost 4, with 16 bases in between. The CDR3 DNA sequence: TGCGCCAGCAGCCCCCGGTGGGGGGAAGCCACCGGGGAGCTGTTTTTT. Protein product: CASSPRWGEATGELFF.

The chain combines TRBV7-8 with TRBJ2-2; D may be TRBD2 (6 bases). Trimming took 4 bases from V and 5 from J, leaving 11 bases between them. CDR3 size: 14 residues. Germline assignment: CDR1 SGHVS and CDR2 FQNEAQ. The CDR3 here is CASSSTGGTGELFF. CDR3 nucleotides: TGTGCCAGCAGCTCAACCGGGGGAACCGGGGAGCTGTTTTTT.

The V and J genes are TRBV15 and TRBJ2-7, with 8 bases that match TRBD1. Germline CDR1 LNHNV, CDR2 YYDKDF (reference sequence). The CDR3 length is 17 residues. V shed 0 bases and J 3 bases; nucleotides not matched to a gene: 10. The CDR3, as DNA: TGTGCCACCAGCAGAGATCTCGACAGGGGTGATAGCTACGAGCAGTACTTC. This encodes CATSRDLDRGDSYEQYF.

V gene TRBV18 combines with J gene TRBJ1-2; 7 positions match TRBD1. V lost 4 bases and J lost 3; bases outside the gene matches: 8. Germline values: CDR1 KGHSH, CDR2 LQKENI. The CDR3 spans 15 residues. CDR3 protein: CASSREGGADYGYTF. DNA of the CDR3: TGTGCCAGCTCACGCGAAGGGGGCGCCGACTATGGCTACACCTTC. Full variable domain (rest looked up from reference TRBV18 and TRBJ1-2): NAGVMQNPRHLVRRRGQEARLRCSPMKGHSHVYWYRQLPEEGLKFMVYLQKENIIDESGMPKERFSAEFPKEGPSILRIQQVVRGDSAAYFCASSREGGADYGYTFGSGTRLTVV.

V usage is TRBV6-1 and J usage is TRBJ2-7, with TRBD1 identical over 7 bases. This CDR3 is 15 amino acids long. Germline V gene data show CDR1 as MNHNS and CDR2 as SASEGT. V shed 3 bases, J shed 0 bases, and the junction held 5 bases outside the gene matches. CDR3 in amino acids: CASSEDRLTSYEQYF. CDR3 nucleotides: TGTGCCAGCAGTGAGGACAGGCTAACCTCCTACGAGCAGTACTTC.

J is TRBJ1-2 and V is TRBV2, with unresolved D. The CDR3 has 13 amino acids. CDR1 is SNHLY, CDR2 FYNNEI, per germline. Trimming shortened V by 6 bases and J by 6 bases, and 14 bases separated the two germline ends. CDR3 residues: CASREGPADGYTF. CDR3 DNA sequence: TGTGCCAGCAGGGAGGGTCCCGCAGATGGCTACACCTTC.

The J gene is TRBJ1-2, the V gene TRBV19; weak D call: TRBD1 (5 bases). CDR3 length: 17 amino acids. V was pared by 3 bases and J by 2 bases, with 19 bases between. CDR1 LNHDA and CDR2 SQIVND come from the germline V gene (reference sequence). CDR3 bases: TGTGCCAGTAGTATTTTGGGGCTCGAGGCGGAAAACTATGGCTACACCTTC. Protein: CASSILGLEAENYGYTF. Based on the CDR3 plus reference TRBV19 and TRBJ1-2, the full variable domain is DGGITQSPKYLFRKEGQNVTLSCEQNLNHDAMYWYRQDPGQGLRLIYYSQIVNDFQKGDIAEGYSVSREKKESFPLTVTSAQKNPTAFYLCASSILGLEAENYGYTFGSGTRLTVV.

The chain carries TRBV5-1 and TRBJ1-3; D gene unclear. Germline CDR1 SGHRS, CDR2 YFSETQ. The CDR3 totals 17 residues. V lost 4 bases and J lost 0, with 17 bases in between. The CDR3: CASSPFPQASSGNTIYF. The CDR3 DNA sequence: TGCGCCAGCAGCCCCTTCCCTCAGGCGTCCTCTGGAAACACCATATATTTT. Full variable domain (missing parts from reference TRBV5-1 and TRBJ1-3): KAGVTQTPRYLIKTRGQQVTLSCSPISGHRSVSWYQQTPGQGLQFLFEYFSETQRNKGNFPGRFSGRQFSNSRSEMNVSTLELGDSALYLCASSPFPQASSGNTIYFGEGSWLTVV.

The rearrangement joins TRBV18 to TRBJ1-1; 7 nucleotides match TRBD1. This CDR3 spans 14 amino acids. The germline CDR1 and CDR2 sequences are KGHSH and LQKENI. V lost 2 bases, J lost 5 bases, and 5 bases stayed unmatched. As DNA, the CDR3 is TGTGCCAGCTCACCAGACAGGGTTGGGACTGAAGCTTTCTTT. As protein: CASSPDRVGTEAFF.

This chain joins TRBV5-1 and TRBJ2-5, with TRBD2 identical over 11 bases. Germline-derived CDR1 and CDR2 are SGHRS and YFSETQ. This CDR3 has 15 residues. V shed 4 bases, J shed 1 base, and the junction held 3 bases outside the gene matches. This CDR3 reads CASSGGTSGQETQYF. The CDR3 region has the DNA TGCGCCAGCAGCGGGGGGACTAGCGGCCAAGAGACCCAGTACTTC. The whole variable domain, remainder taken from reference TRBV5-1 and TRBJ2-5, is KAGVTQTPRYLIKTRGQQVTLSCSPISGHRSVSWYQQTPGQGLQFLFEYFSETQRNKGNFPGRFSGRQFSNSRSEMNVSTLELGDSALYLCASSGGTSGQETQYFGPGTRLLVL.

The chain employs TRBV30 and TRBJ2-5; D call uncertain. Trimming took off 0 bases at V and 2 bases at J, with 4 bases between the two ends. This CDR3 spans 12 amino acids. The germline V gene has CDR1 GTSNPN and CDR2 SVGIG (reference sequence). CDR3 nucleotides: TGTGCCTGGAGTGTACAGCAAGAGACCCAGTACTTC. Protein: CAWSVQQETQYF. Variable domain in full (rest from reference TRBV30 and TRBJ2-5): SQTIHQWPATLVQPVGSPLSLECTVEGTSNPNLYWYRQAAGRGLQLLFYSVGIGQISSEVPQNLSASRPQDRQFILSSKKLLLSDSGFYLCAWSVQQETQYFGPGTRLLVL.

A single count supports this clone. V usage is TRBV7-2 and J usage is TRBJ2-3; 9 nucleotides agree with TRBD2. Germline V gene data show CDR1 as SGHTA and CDR2 as FQGNSA. V shed 3 bases and J 5 bases; nucleotides not matched to a gene: 6. The CDR3 is made up of 15 amino acids. This chain's CDR3 is CASSFERGEGDTQYF. In nucleotides, the CDR3 is TGTGCCAGCAGCTTCGAGCGGGGGGAGGGAGATACGCAGTATTTT.

This chain links TRBV5-1 with TRBJ2-1; tentatively, D is TRBD2 (5 bases). This CDR3 spans 15 amino acids. V lost 4 bases to trimming and J lost 0 bases, with 11 bases between them. Germline CDR1 is SGHRS and CDR2 is YFSETQ. Written as DNA, the CDR3 is TGCGCCAGCAGCCGGGGAGTTAGCTCCTACAATGAGCAGTTCTTC. Protein sequence: CASSRGVSSYNEQFF.

J is TRBJ1-6 and V is TRBV5-1; D may be TRBD1 (5 bases). V was cut by 4 bases and J by 5 bases, with 13 bases left in between. Looked up from germline, CDR1 is SGHRS and CDR2 is YFSETQ. The CDR3 is 15 residues long. The CDR3 DNA follows: TGCGCCAGCAGCCCGCGGGGGACGGATAATTCACCCCTCCACTTT. This gives the protein CASSPRGTDNSPLHF.

This clone was seen just once. The chain employs TRBV7-2 and TRBJ2-1; 13 bases agree with TRBD2. The V gene's germline CDR1 is SGHTA and CDR2 FQGNSA. This CDR3 contains 17 residues. V was clipped by 4 bases and J by 6 bases; unmatched bases: 9. CDR3 nucleotide sequence: TGTGCCAGCAGCTATCTTCCGGGACTAGCGGGGATCAATGAGCAGTTCTTC. It specifies CASSYLPGLAGINEQFF.

The chain uses TRBV6-5 and TRBJ2-5, with 13 bases matching TRBD2. J lost 5 bases, V lost 6 bases, and 6 bases had no gene match. Per germline, CDR1 MNHEY and CDR2 SVGAGI. The CDR3 runs to 15 residues. CDR3 DNA sequence: TGTGCCAGCAGGACTAGCGGGGGGTTTGGGGAGACCCAGTACTTC. This codes for CASRTSGGFGETQYF.

The genes are TRBV6-6 and TRBJ2-7; D possibly corresponds to TRBD1 (6 bases). V gave up 5 bases and J gave up 9 bases, with 11 bases separating them. The germline gives CDR1 MNHNY, CDR2 SVGAGI (reference sequence). This CDR3 region has 11 residues. In nucleotides, the CDR3 is TGTGCCAGCAGTGTACAGGGTCGGCAGTACTTC. The encoded protein is CASSVQGRQYF.